Listed below are T cell receptor beta chains from one sample, sequenced in a study of OX40 agonist ivuxolimab in advanced cancers. Only in-frame clones appear in the TCRdb table, and some are missing; sequencing was by immunoSEQ multiplex PCR. The sample consists of tens of thousands of clones, 85% of them appearing once. The material sequenced was CD4+ or CD8+ T cells sorted from blood, taken in a trial of the OX40 agonist ivuxolimab. The source of these receptors is an adult with an advanced solid tumor such as melanoma, head and neck, liver or kidney cancer. Both conserved end residues are part of each CDR3. Each record gives: CDR3 DNA, CDR3 protein, V gene, J gene, clone size, D gene. A D gene is named only where the DNA matches it firmly. Not all rows give a size; the values are once, few, many and, for expanded clones, a class.

TGCGCCAGCAGCGTTAGCGGAGCTGGGGAAGAGACCCAGTACTTC,CASSVSGAGEETQYF,TRBV5-1,TRBJ2-5,.,.
TGTGCCAGCAGCGGGTTCCCCTCCTACAATGAGCAGTTCTTC,CASSGFPSYNEQFF,TRBV6-4,TRBJ2-1,.,.
TGCACCAGCAGCCAAGAGGGGGACGACCAGAACTACAATGAGCAGTTCTTC,CTSSQEGDDQNYNEQFF,TRBV1,TRBJ2-1,.,.
TGTGCCAGCAGCTTGCGGGGGGGCGGGGCCTACGAGCAGTACTTC,CASSLRGGGAYEQYF,TRBV7-2,TRBJ2-7,.,TRBD2
TGTGCCAGCAGTTTTAATCTGCCGGGGCCCCCCTACGAGCAGTACTTC,CASSFNLPGPPYEQYF,TRBV28,TRBJ2-7,few,.
TGCGCCAGCAGCTTGGTAGCGGGAGCCAATGAGCAGTTCTTC,CASSLVAGANEQFF,TRBV5-1,TRBJ2-1,few,TRBD2
TGTGCCAGCAGTGGACCAGGGGGGGGTAATCAGCCCCAGCATTTT,CASSGPGGGNQPQHF,TRBV27,TRBJ1-5,.,TRBD1
TGTGCCAGCAGCTTGGGACTAGCCACCTACGAGCAGTACTTC,CASSLGLATYEQYF,TRBV5-6,TRBJ2-7,.,TRBD2
TGCGCCAGCAGCCCTCCGGCCTTGGGAGGCCACGAGCAGTACTTC,CASSPPALGGHEQYF,TRBV4-1,TRBJ2-7,.,.
TGTGCCAGTAGGACAGGGGCCTTGAACACTGAAGCTTTCTTT,CASRTGALNTEAFF,TRBV19,TRBJ1-1,.,TRBD1
TGTGCCTGGATTCGCCCGGGACAGGGCCGGCATACGCAGTATTTT,CAWIRPGQGRHTQYF,TRBV30,TRBJ2-3,.,TRBD1
TGTGCCAGCAGCGTAGTTCCAAAAGGAGGGAATGAGCAGTTCTTC,CASSVVPKGGNEQFF,TRBV9,TRBJ2-1,.,.
TGTGCTAGTGGTTGGGGACAGACGGTGAACACTGAAGCTTTCTTT,CASGWGQTVNTEAFF,TRBV12-5,TRBJ1-1,once,TRBD1
TGCGCCAGCAGCCCAAACCGGGCCCGAGGGACGGCTGAAGCTTTCTTT,CASSPNRARGTAEAFF,TRBV5-1,TRBJ1-1,.,.
TGTGCCAGCAGCTCGGGACAGGGCGGCAATCAGCCCCAGCATTTT,CASSSGQGGNQPQHF,TRBV5-5,TRBJ1-5,.,TRBD1
TGTGCCAGCAGGGTAGGGGGGAACTATGGCTACACCTTC,CASRVGGNYGYTF,TRBV28,TRBJ1-2,.,.
TGTGCCAGCAGCCTGGGGCAGGACAGGAATCAGTTCTTC,CASSLGQDRNQFF,TRBV7-2,TRBJ2-1,.,TRBD1
TGTGCCAGCAGCTTAATAGGGCAGGGTGTTTCACCCCTCCACTTT,CASSLIGQGVSPLHF,TRBV7-3,TRBJ1-6,.,.
TGTGCCAGCAGTTTCGAACGCACTGAAGCTTTCTTT,CASSFERTEAFF,TRBV6-6,TRBJ1-1,.,.
TGTGCCAGTAGTCCCCAGTTGGGGGTTGGGCATGGCTACACCTTC,CASSPQLGVGHGYTF,TRBV19,TRBJ1-2,.,.
TGTGCCAGCAGTCCCTTCGGGAGAGGGGACGAGCAGTACTTC,CASSPFGRGDEQYF,TRBV6-5,TRBJ2-7,.,.
TGCGCCAGCAGCTTGATGGGGGACAGGGTCCAGAATGAGCAGTTCTTC,CASSLMGDRVQNEQFF,TRBV5-1,TRBJ2-1,.,TRBD1
TGTGCCAGCAGCTTTAAAACTAGCCTAAATACGCAGTATTTT,CASSFKTSLNTQYF,TRBV5-4,TRBJ2-3,.,.
TGCAGCGTTGACCGGACAGGGAACTATGGCTACACCTTC,CSVDRTGNYGYTF,TRBV29-1,TRBJ1-2,.,TRBD1
TGTGCCAGTAGGGATTCCGGGAGAGGAACAGATACGCAGTATTTT,CASRDSGRGTDTQYF,TRBV19,TRBJ2-3,.,.
TGTGCCAGCAGCTTGTGGGACACTGCCTACGAGCAGTACTTC,CASSLWDTAYEQYF,TRBV5-5,TRBJ2-7,.,.
TGTGCCAGTAGATGGTCGGGGGCCGACACCGGGGAGCTGTTTTTT,CASRWSGADTGELFF,TRBV19,TRBJ2-2,.,.
TGTGCCAGCAGTTTACCGGACAGGGTTGCTTTCTTT,CASSLPDRVAFF,TRBV28,TRBJ1-1,few,TRBD1
TGTGCCAGCAGCTTGGACAGAGGCTATGGCTACACCTTC,CASSLDRGYGYTF,TRBV5-6,TRBJ1-2,.,.
TGTGCCAGCTCACTGACGGAGATTCAAGAGACCCAGTACTTC,CASSLTEIQETQYF,TRBV18,TRBJ2-5,.,.
TGCAGCGTCGACAGGGAGGTTATGAACACTGAAGCTTTCTTT,CSVDREVMNTEAFF,TRBV29-1,TRBJ1-1,.,TRBD1
TGTGCCAGCAGAGGGAGCGAGAAACTGTTTTTT,CASRGSEKLFF,TRBV6-5,TRBJ1-4,once,.
TGTGCCAGCAGTTACAAGGCAGGCCTTACCTACAATGAGCAGTTCTTC,CASSYKAGLTYNEQFF,TRBV6-5,TRBJ2-1,.,.
TGTGCCAGCAGCCACGGACAGGGGGCCTACAATGAGCAGTTCTTC,CASSHGQGAYNEQFF,TRBV7-3,TRBJ2-1,once,TRBD1
TGTGCCAGCAGCTTAAGGATGGACACTTACGAGCAGTACTTC,CASSLRMDTYEQYF,TRBV6-5,TRBJ2-7,.,.
TGTGCCAGCAGCAAAGTTTCTTTGACAGGGGATTCACCCCTCCACTTT,CASSKVSLTGDSPLHF,TRBV21-1,TRBJ1-6,.,.
TGTGCCAGCAGCCCAGGAGGGGGCTCCTATCAGCCCCAGCATTTT,CASSPGGGSYQPQHF,TRBV7-2,TRBJ1-5,.,TRBD1
TGTGCCAGCAGCTCGGGACAGGGTAAGCAGTACTTC,CASSSGQGKQYF,TRBV28,TRBJ2-7,.,TRBD1
TGTGCCAGCAGCTTGGCGGCGGTAGGGTCGGGCTATGGCTACACCTTC,CASSLAAVGSGYGYTF,TRBV5-4,TRBJ1-2,.,.
TGTGCCAGGGGTTGGAGCTCCTATAATTCACCCCTCCACTTT,CARGWSSYNSPLHF,TRBV6-4,TRBJ1-6,.,.
TGTGCCATCAGTGGGGACGCGGGACTAGCGGGAGCCATTAATGAGCAGTTCTTC,CAISGDAGLAGAINEQFF,TRBV10-3,TRBJ2-1,.,TRBD2
TGCGCCAGCAGCTTGACGGCTAGCGGGGGAAGGAGATCTGGGGCCAACGTCCTGACTTTC,CASSLTASGGRRSGANVLTF,TRBV5-1,TRBJ2-6,.,TRBD2
TGCGCCAGCAGTCCCCCGCTAGAGAATGAGCAGTTCTTC,CASSPPLENEQFF,TRBV23-1,TRBJ2-1,few,.
TGTGCCAGCAGTGAACCCGGGGAACAGGGGTCCCGGCGGTACTTC,CASSEPGEQGSRRYF,TRBV6-1,TRBJ2-5,.,TRBD1
TGTGCCAGCAGGGCCGGGACCCAGACAACCCAGTACTTC,CASRAGTQTTQYF,TRBV4-2,TRBJ2-5,.,.
TGCGCCAGCAGCTTGGAAAGGTCGGAAAGCGGGAGTATCCCCTGGTCCTACAATGAGCAGTTCTTC,CASSLERSESGSIPWSYNEQFF,TRBV5-1,TRBJ2-1,.,TRBD2
TGCGCCAGCAGCTTGTGGGGGGGCCGCGAGCAGTACTTC,CASSLWGGREQYF,TRBV5-1,TRBJ2-7,.,.
TGTGCCAGTAGTATAATCGGCGACGGCCTGAACACTGAAGCTTTCTTT,CASSIIGDGLNTEAFF,TRBV19,TRBJ1-1,once,.
TGCGCCAGCAGCCGGGAACGGAGGACTAGCGTCGACACAGATACGCAGTATTTT,CASSRERRTSVDTDTQYF,TRBV10-1,TRBJ2-3,once,TRBD2
TGCGCCAGCAGCCAAGTGGCGCAGAACGAGCAGTACTTC,CASSQVAQNEQYF,TRBV4-1,TRBJ2-7,medium-sized,.
TGCGCCAGCAGCTTGCCCGGACAGGGTTGGACCGGGGAGCTGTTTTTT,CASSLPGQGWTGELFF,TRBV5-1,TRBJ2-2,.,TRBD1
TGTGCCAGCAGGCCGTCTAGCGGGTACACAGATACGCAGTATTTT,CASRPSSGYTDTQYF,TRBV5-4,TRBJ2-3,once,TRBD2
TGTGCCAGTAGTATAGTATCAGGAAGAAACATTCAGTACTTC,CASSIVSGRNIQYF,TRBV19,TRBJ2-4,.,.
TGTGCCAGCTCACCGATTGAGGGAAACACTGAAGCTTTCTTT,CASSPIEGNTEAFF,TRBV18,TRBJ1-1,once,.
TGTGCCAGCTCACCACGGGGGGAGACCCAGTACTTC,CASSPRGETQYF,TRBV18,TRBJ2-5,.,.
TGTGCCAGCAGTTACGTAGGGGACAATGAGCAGTTCTTC,CASSYVGDNEQFF,TRBV6-5,TRBJ2-1,once,.
TGTGCCAGCTCACCGAATACCGGGCGAGAGACCCAGTACTTC,CASSPNTGRETQYF,TRBV18,TRBJ2-5,.,.
TGTGCCAGCAGCCACCTCGGGACTAGCGGGAGCAGGAGGACTTACGAGCAGTACTTC,CASSHLGTSGSRRTYEQYF,TRBV4-2,TRBJ2-7,.,TRBD2
TGTGCCAGCAGCTCGAGGGGGCAGGGGGAGCAGTACTTC,CASSSRGQGEQYF,TRBV11-3,TRBJ2-7,.,TRBD1
TGTGCCAGTAGTATAGTCCTGGCCTCGAACACTGAAGCTTTCTTT,CASSIVLASNTEAFF,TRBV19,TRBJ1-1,.,.